This T cell receptor (beta chain) was identified during a study of blood T cell repertoires in COVID-19. Across the study: PBMCs, B-cell-depleted T cells, or T cells were the source of the cDNA or gDNA that made up the material.

TCRdb's table, derived via immunoSEQ multiplex PCR, lists solely in-frame clones and lacks some. The sample holds some 120,000 clones, 80% to 85% seen once. Deletions cut 4 bases from V and 12 bases from J, with 12 bases between. Germline CDR1 reads LNHDA; CDR2 reads SQIVND (reference sequence). CDR3 length: 11 amino acids. Participant-given clinical history determined each cohort assignment. This TCR came from a man younger than 45 who had recovered from COVID-19. The sample comprised PBMCs or T cells enriched from blood (not recorded which). The chain joins TRBV19 to TRBJ1-2; no clear D gene. CDR3 coding DNA: TGTGCCAGTAGTAAAGAACAGCACAACACCTTC. This sequence encodes CASSKEQHNTF. Using reference TRBV19 and TRBJ1-2 for the parts outside the CDR3, the full variable domain is DGGITQSPKYLFRKEGQNVTLSCEQNLNHDAMYWYRQDPGQGLRLIYYSQIVNDFQKGDIAEGYSVSREKKESFPLTVTSAQKNPTAFYLCASSKEQHNTFGSGTRLTVV.